Listed here is a single T cell receptor beta chain. A single count supports this clone. Its antigen is currently not known. The record has no base qualities; no much larger clone is one base away. The data belong to a study of cytomegalovirus exposure and HLA in healthy donors (dated by TCRdb to the late 2010s). With respect to the entire study: An earlier analysis of roughly 500 of the donors reported 276 Gb of sequence data and 117 million unique TCR beta sequences obtained from approximately 180 million T cells. Approximately 330 gigabases of sequencing data and 70 million to 100 million unique TCR sequences made up an early release that covered approximately 700 HLA-typed donors. Of the approximately 370 genotyped donors, 65% to 90% were placed in the genetic ancestry cluster associated with self-reported Caucasian donors. The study was designed to test whether signatures of past pathogen exposure could be identified by cataloging public T cell receptors. The T cell repertoires of roughly 660 subjects were profiled by immunosequencing and related to cytomegalovirus serostatus. A separate validation cohort of over 95 different subjects was used in addition to the roughly 640-subject first cohort. To predict cytomegalovirus infection status, the study combined high-throughput TCR immunosequencing, statistical association of individual TCRs with disease status, and machine learning. In a later analysis, previously published TCR beta repertoires from fewer than 750 donors were re-analyzed and high-resolution HLA genotyping was added so that TCR occurrence patterns could be studied. Rather than drawing on any new phenotypic data, the later analysis identified candidate immune exposures from TCR beta sequences and the way those sequences occurred across donors. An earlier analysis of several hundred of the donors used high-throughput TCR beta sequencing to judge whether each TCR beta V gene segment behaved as functional or pseudogenic. Donor age, sex, ethnicity and CMV serostatus were compiled alongside the repertoire data. In a later genetic analysis, genome-wide SNP genotypes for about 65% of the roughly 700 donors were used, and that subset was treated as a discovery cohort. Every discovery cohort repertoire had been produced on one sequencing platform. Both class I and class II loci were covered by HLA typing, at four-digit resolution. Typing coverage differed by locus: A, B, C, DRB1 and DQB1 were typed in about 620-630 donors, DQA1 in about 560, DPA1 in around 610, and DPB1 in about 450. Because of strong linkage in the cohort, 5 or 6 DR-DQ haplotypes were treated as single units for association and clustering. Among 300 to 500 genotyped donors of the cohort, an average of around 220,000 unique TCR beta nucleotide sequences was sequenced per donor, of which approximately 18% were non-productive. Points the paper makes about the study in general: A cluster of highly shared sequence variants was judged likely to be a technical artifact of the sequencing pipeline. In a later analysis, several top co-occurrence clusters were reported to appear linked to parvovirus B19, influenza, CMV and Epstein-Barr virus. Sequencing depth was assumed to be roughly uniform across donors in the presence/absence analyses, though that assumption may not hold. In a later analysis, HLA-associated TCR beta chains were found to be more clonally expanded and to have lower generation probabilities than equally common non-associated chains. In a later analysis, most CMV-associated TCR beta chains were found to appear HLA-restricted, with HLA associations seemingly driven largely by CMV exposure. Linkage disequilibrium might explain the correlated functional status among segregating V segments, but an unknown experimental factor could not be ruled out. While some public TCRs were present in many individuals, most TCR sequences turned up only very rarely across donors. According to a later genetic analysis, donors in an Asian-associated ancestry cluster had fewer N-insertions in productive TCRs than the approximately 630-donor mean. In a later analysis, the rate of TCR association differed among HLA loci, with DRB1 alleles having the most associated TCRs and HLA-C alleles having the fewest. CMV serostatus was the only immune exposure information available for the cohort. Specific HLA alleles were associated with 16,951 TCR beta sequences at a false discovery rate of 0.05 in a later analysis. Some IMGT-functional V segments, including TRBV6-2 and TRBV6-3, could not be distinguished by the 87-base-pair reads and were therefore excluded. V-gene and J-gene trimming of TCR beta chains was associated with a missense DCLRE1C variant in a later genetic analysis, and the association was replicated in an independent cohort. Cytomegalovirus status was reported to be diagnosed by the classifier with high specificity and sensitivity in both the original and validation cohorts. In this cohort, only TCR beta chains were sequenced, and detectable features were limited by the absence of alpha or paired-chain data. The study listed approximately 150 TCR beta chains as associated with cytomegalovirus. The earlier analysis of 587 of the donors excluded roughly 16 rarely observed V segments, including chromosome 9 orphons, because counts were too low. A few of the identified cytomegalovirus-associated TCR beta chains were confirmed in vitro to be specific for cytomegalovirus antigens. The authors suggested that the approach could potentially be generalized to other disease states and immunological phenotypes. A further reported finding was that TCR beta sequences accurately predicted the HLA-A and HLA-B alleles for most subjects in the first cohort. When HLA alleles, especially DR and DQ, strongly co-occurred, attributing TCR associations to individual alleles was difficult. An earlier analysis of approximately 540 of the donors showed that most TCR beta V segments appeared in productive rearrangements either about 87% or about 30% of the time, which broadly matched IMGT annotations. Because HLA typing was unavailable for some donors at each locus, only the typed subset was used in association tests.

The germline V gene sets CDR1 to SGHTA and CDR2 to FQGNSA. The CDR3 holds 13 amino acids from the cysteine to the phenylalanine. Only the CDR3 portion is preserved as DNA: 39 bases, with reading frame beginning at the first base. Deletion took 4 bases off V and 7 bases off J, with a span of 13 bases between the germline ends. The cohort consisted of 666 healthy bone marrow donors. At the time of sampling, all cohort members were nominally healthy, though unrecorded immune exposures were likely present. The donor was CMV seronegative and was included in the group of about 400 seronegative cohort members. Every donor gave a peripheral blood sample, and the peripheral blood mononuclear cells from that sample were used for TCR beta sequencing. The Qiagen DNeasy Blood Extraction Kit was used to extract genomic DNA from the blood cell samples. Library generation was performed with the immunoSEQ multiplex PCR assay. For the multiplex PCR, a mixture combining 60 forward primers for TCR Vbeta segments and 13 reverse primers for TCR Jbeta segments was used. Amplification of the CDR3 region of rearranged TCR beta genes was performed with a multiplex PCR assay on genomic DNA. Amplified TCR beta libraries were sequenced as 87-base-pair reads on the Illumina HiSeq System. Per the authors' processing: A later analysis counted some 74 million unique TCR beta chains across the 550 to 700 repertoires, and roughly 10 million of these chains were shared by at least two donors. Raw reads were error-corrected and collapsed into unique sequences with a nearest-neighbor algorithm that merged closely related sequences to remove PCR and sequencing errors. To assign V, D and J gene segments, CDR3 sequences were aligned to IMGT reference sequences. For a sequence to be retained, at least a six-nucleotide match to both a V gene segment and a J gene segment was required. A rearrangement counted as productive if the CDR3 had no stop codons and remained in frame with V and J, and every other rearrangement counted as non-productive. Following IMGT convention, CDR3 was defined as the stretch from the second conserved V-encoded cysteine to the conserved J-encoded phenylalanine. Sequences without an unambiguous match to a single V gene segment were excluded from the earlier analysis of a few hundred of the donors. An earlier analysis of 587 of the donors classified V segments as functional when productive rearrangements were above 56.7% and as segregating when the standard deviation between donors was above 5%. To diagnose cytomegalovirus status from the catalog of TCR beta chain sequences, a statistical classification framework was built. V and J gene assignment, in a later analysis, came from comparing TCR nucleotide sequences with IMGT/GENE-DB human TR gene sequences. Using the TCRdist pipeline, a later analysis assigned CDR3 sequences along with most-parsimonious VDJ recombination scenarios. In a later analysis, each TCR beta chain was defined by its CDR3 amino acid sequence together with its V-gene family, and reads without a unique V-gene family were excluded. As a way to deal with suspected cross-contamination and a sequencing artifact, a later analysis dropped 450 to 700 nucleotide sequences that were highly shared and had low generation probability. In a later analysis, a clonal expansion index for each public chain was calculated from normalized within-repertoire ranks of inferred template counts. Generation probabilities in a later analysis came from a VDJ recombination model fitted to out-of-frame rearrangements, and those results were checked against IGoR. In a later analysis, hypergeometric tests were used to score TCR-TCR, TCR-HLA and TCR-CMV co-occurrence, with a repertoire-size bias correction applied to TCR pairs. False discovery rates were estimated in a later analysis by permuting HLA or CMV assignments 20 times. In a later analysis, co-occurring TCRs were grouped using DBSCAN, with TCRdist sequence similarity added in when clustering inside HLA-allele-positive subsets. Repertoires with fewer than 30,000 or more than 120,000 public chains, plus five repertoires with anomalous nucleotide sharing, were excluded from co-occurrence clustering. Here the immuneACCESS table is served through TCRdb, limited to in-frame sequences with V and J called. Missing clones are a known gap in these copies; in checked studies unresolved V genes cover under half, and the rest lacks a known reason. Clone size and V and J calls were adopted from that table, with D and trimming inferred from the DNA. For this sample there are more than 75,000 clones; roughly 73% appear just once. The top ten clonotypes cover roughly 3.8% of the sample.

The specimen was PBMCs. This sequence was found in a woman aged 40-49 years in good health and CMV-seronegative. The chain is made from TRBV7-2 and TRBJ1-1; no D gene is confidently identified. The CDR3 amino acid sequence is: CASSSGGAGEAFF. The bases read TGTGCCAGCAGCTCCGGTGGAGCTGGTGAAGCTTTCTTT.